These T cell receptor beta chains were read from a single sample in a study of CD8 T cells in Susac syndrome. TCRdb fed the immunoSEQ multiplex PCR reads into MiXCR, producing one record per CDR3 protein. The profile covers around 85,000 distinct CDR3 sequences, with 95% appearing a single time and more than 0.45% taken by the ten largest. The source material was CD8+ T cells from PBMCs. The receptors originated from a human donor with Susac syndrome. Each CDR3 is given with its conserved first and last residue. The D gene is left open where the match is weak. Part of the rows lack a size; the others show once, few, many or a class for expanded clones.

V gene	clone size	D gene	J gene	CDR3 DNA	CDR3 protein
TRBV3-1	.	TRBD2	TRBJ2-1	TGTGCCAGCAGCCATAGTAGCGGGATTAAAAGTTGGGAGCAGTTCTTC	CASSHSSGIKSWEQFF
TRBV4-1	.	.	TRBJ2-3	TGCGCCAGCAGCCAAGTTGGGAGGGGGAACACAGATACGCAGTATTTT	CASSQVGRGNTDTQYF
TRBV24-1	.	TRBD2	TRBJ2-3	TGTGCCACCAGTGATTTGGAGACTAGCGGAAGTTTTAGCACAGATACGCAGTATTTT	CATSDLETSGSFSTDTQYF
TRBV15	.	TRBD2	TRBJ2-1	TGTGCCACCAGAGCCCTAGCGGAGTCAGATGAGCAGTTCTTC	CATRALAESDEQFF
TRBV12-3/TRBV12-4	.	.	TRBJ1-2	TGTGCCAGCAGTTTAGGGACAGAGTACTATGGCTACACCTTC	CASSLGTEYYGYTF
TRBV5-6	.	.	TRBJ1-2	TGTGCCAGCAGTCCACAGGGTCTCTATGGCTACACCTTC	CASSPQGLYGYTF
TRBV4-1	.	.	TRBJ2-5	TGCGCCAGCAGCCAGAACCCCGAAGGGGAGACCCAGTACTTC	CASSQNPEGETQYF
TRBV25-1	.	.	TRBJ2-7	TGTGCCAGCAGTGATCCTCAGGGGTACGAGCAGTACTTC	CASSDPQGYEQYF
TRBV15	.	.	TRBJ2-3	TGTGCCACCAGCAGGGTAGAGACGGGCTGGGCAGATACGCAGTATTTT	CATSRVETGWADTQYF
TRBV7-8	.	.	TRBJ2-7	TGTGCCAGCAGCTTAGCGCTCCGAAGGGAGCAGTACTTC	CASSLALRREQYF
TRBV2	once	.	TRBJ2-1	TGTGCCAGCTACAGGGACTACAATGAGCAGTTCTTC	CASYRDYNEQFF
TRBV23-1	.	TRBD2	TRBJ2-1	TGCGCCAGCAGTCAGCGGCTAGCGGGAGAGGACAATGAGCAGTTCTTC	CASSQRLAGEDNEQFF
TRBV12-3/TRBV12-4	.	.	TRBJ2-1	TGTGCCAGCAGTTTAGGTATAGTAGGGGTCAATGAGCAGTTCTTC	CASSLGIVGVNEQFF
TRBV7-3	.	.	TRBJ2-5	TGTGCCAGCAGCCCTCAGGGACCACAAGAGACCCAGTACTTC	CASSPQGPQETQYF
TRBV27	.	.	TRBJ2-4	TGTGCCAGCAGTTCCTCTCTCTGGAACATTCAGTACTTC	CASSSSLWNIQYF
TRBV20-1	.	.	TRBJ2-2	TGCAGTGCTAGACAGGGACTGGCCCCCGCCGGGGAGCTGTTTTTT	CSARQGLAPAGELFF
TRBV6-5	.	.	TRBJ2-5	TGTGCCAGCAGTTACGAGTGGAGGGGGGAGACCCAGTACTTC	CASSYEWRGETQYF
TRBV20-1	.	TRBD1	TRBJ1-2	TGCAGTGCTAGAGATCAGGACAATTGGGACAGGGGAGACTATGGCTACACCTTC	CSARDQDNWDRGDYGYTF
TRBV9	.	TRBD1	TRBJ2-7	TGTGCCAGCAGCGTGACAGGGGGCTCCTACGAGCAGTACTTC	CASSVTGGSYEQYF
TRBV20-1	.	.	TRBJ2-1	TGCAGTGCTAGAGATCTAAGCTCGAACTACAATGAGCAGTTCTTC	CSARDLSSNYNEQFF
TRBV5-1	.	TRBD2	TRBJ2-1	TGCGCCCGCAGCAAGGGACTAGCGGGATTTGAGCAGTTCTTC	CARSKGLAGFEQFF
TRBV6-2/TRBV6-3	.	TRBD2	TRBJ2-1	TGTGCCAGCAGTTCGTACCAGCGGGAGACCTATGAGCAGTTCTTC	CASSSYQRETYEQFF
TRBV6-2/TRBV6-3	.	.	TRBJ2-1	TGTGCCAGCAGTTACCCTGATGAGCAGTTCTTC	CASSYPDEQFF
TRBV4-3	.	.	TRBJ2-1	TGCGCCAGCAGCCAAGATGACGGGTATGGGGACAATGAGCAGTTCTTC	CASSQDDGYGDNEQFF
TRBV12-3/TRBV12-4	.	.	TRBJ2-7	TGTGCCAGCAGCTTTTCTACGGATCGGGGCGAGCAGTACTTC	CASSFSTDRGEQYF
TRBV5-1	.	.	TRBJ2-5	TGCGCCAGCAGTGCGGGGACCAACCAAGAGACCCAGTACTTC	CASSAGTNQETQYF
TRBV20-1	.	.	TRBJ1-1	TGCAGTGCTAGAGATGTAGGGGCGAACACTGAAGCTTTCTTT	CSARDVGANTEAFF
TRBV2	.	.	TRBJ1-5	TGTGCCAGCAGTGAAGCGAGGACAGTGCCGGATTTT	CASSEARTVPDF
TRBV6-5	once	.	TRBJ2-7	TGTGCCAGCAGTTACTCGATGGGTTACGAGCAGTACTTC	CASSYSMGYEQYF
TRBV5-4	.	TRBD1	TRBJ2-7	TGTGCCAGCAGCTTGATGGGACAGGGGTACGAGCAGTACTTC	CASSLMGQGYEQYF
TRBV7-9	once	.	TRBJ2-7	TGTGCCAGCAGCTCCAAGACAGGATCCTACGAGCAGTACTTC	CASSSKTGSYEQYF
TRBV29-1	.	.	TRBJ2-5	TGCAGCGTTGTTCAGGGCTCCGGACGGCAAGAGACCCAGTACTTC	CSVVQGSGRQETQYF
TRBV12-3/TRBV12-4	once	.	TRBJ2-5	TGTGCCAGCAGCCAAGATCCCGGCCAAGAGACCCAGTACTTC	CASSQDPGQETQYF
TRBV20-1	.	TRBD2	TRBJ2-1	TGCAGTGCTAATTTCCCCCACGGGAGGGCCGTCTATGAGCAGTTCTTC	CSANFPHGRAVYEQFF
TRBV7-2	.	TRBD2	TRBJ2-7	TGTGCCAGCAGCTCGGGTAGCGGGCCCTACGAGCAGTACTTC	CASSSGSGPYEQYF
TRBV6-2/TRBV6-3	.	.	TRBJ1-1	TGTGCCAGCAGTTACTTAGTCAGCAACACTGAAGCTTTCTTT	CASSYLVSNTEAFF
TRBV5-4	.	.	TRBJ2-1	TGTGCCAGCAGCTTAGTGGCAGGGGCTCACGAGCAGTTCTTC	CASSLVAGAHEQFF
TRBV11-2	.	TRBD2	TRBJ2-7	TGTGCCAGCAGCTTTGCTAGCGGGACGGGTGAGCAGTACTTC	CASSFASGTGEQYF
TRBV6-5	.	.	TRBJ2-3	TGTGCCAGCAGTTACTCCCGCCTAGATACGCAGTATTTT	CASSYSRLDTQYF
TRBV30	once	TRBD1	TRBJ2-7	TGTGCCTGGAACCCGGGACAGGGTAAGGAGCAGTACTTC	CAWNPGQGKEQYF
TRBV5-1	.	TRBD1	TRBJ2-6	TGCGCCAGCAGCTTGTCGCAGGGGGCGCCGGGGGCCAACGTCCTGACTTTC	CASSLSQGAPGANVLTF
TRBV29-1	.	.	TRBJ2-2	TGCAGCAGTCTCGGGGAAACCGGGGAGCTGTTTTTT	CSSLGETGELFF
TRBV10-3	.	TRBD2	TRBJ2-3	TGTGCCATCAGTTCCGGGACTAGCGGCAGCACAGATACGCAGTATTTT	CAISSGTSGSTDTQYF
TRBV29-1	.	.	TRBJ2-2	TGCAGCGTCACGGACAGCCACGCGAACACCGGGGAGCTGTTTTTT	CSVTDSHANTGELFF
TRBV7-8	.	.	TRBJ1-3	TGTGCCAGCAGCTTCGCGGGGAAATCTGGAAACACCATATATTTT	CASSFAGKSGNTIYF
TRBV20-1	.	TRBD1	TRBJ2-7	TGCAGTGCTAGAGGGATACCGGGACAGGCGCCTACGGAGCAGTACTTC	CSARGIPGQAPTEQYF
TRBV6-5	.	.	TRBJ1-5	TGTGCCAGCAGTACAGGGTGGAATCAGCCCCAGCATTTT	CASSTGWNQPQHF
TRBV7-9	once	.	TRBJ2-5	TGTGCCAGCAGCCCGGACCCACAAAGGGAGACCCAGTACTTC	CASSPDPQRETQYF
TRBV19	.	TRBD1	TRBJ2-5	TGTGCCAGTAAAGACCAGGGGGAAGGTTTCGAGACCCAGTACTTC	CASKDQGEGFETQYF
TRBV11-2	.	.	TRBJ2-7	TGTGCCAGCAGCCCAGGGGGGGGGCAGTACTTC	CASSPGGGQYF
TRBV20-1	.	TRBD1	TRBJ2-5	TGCAGTGCCTCACAGGGGGCGGCCCAAGAGACCCAGTACTTC	CSASQGAAQETQYF
TRBV4-3	few	TRBD1	TRBJ2-7	TGCGCCAGCAGCCAGGGGACAGGGAGCAACGAGCAGTACTTC	CASSQGTGSNEQYF
TRBV5-6	.	.	TRBJ2-7	TGTGCCAGCAGCTGGACGGTTACCTACGAGCAGTACTTC	CASSWTVTYEQYF